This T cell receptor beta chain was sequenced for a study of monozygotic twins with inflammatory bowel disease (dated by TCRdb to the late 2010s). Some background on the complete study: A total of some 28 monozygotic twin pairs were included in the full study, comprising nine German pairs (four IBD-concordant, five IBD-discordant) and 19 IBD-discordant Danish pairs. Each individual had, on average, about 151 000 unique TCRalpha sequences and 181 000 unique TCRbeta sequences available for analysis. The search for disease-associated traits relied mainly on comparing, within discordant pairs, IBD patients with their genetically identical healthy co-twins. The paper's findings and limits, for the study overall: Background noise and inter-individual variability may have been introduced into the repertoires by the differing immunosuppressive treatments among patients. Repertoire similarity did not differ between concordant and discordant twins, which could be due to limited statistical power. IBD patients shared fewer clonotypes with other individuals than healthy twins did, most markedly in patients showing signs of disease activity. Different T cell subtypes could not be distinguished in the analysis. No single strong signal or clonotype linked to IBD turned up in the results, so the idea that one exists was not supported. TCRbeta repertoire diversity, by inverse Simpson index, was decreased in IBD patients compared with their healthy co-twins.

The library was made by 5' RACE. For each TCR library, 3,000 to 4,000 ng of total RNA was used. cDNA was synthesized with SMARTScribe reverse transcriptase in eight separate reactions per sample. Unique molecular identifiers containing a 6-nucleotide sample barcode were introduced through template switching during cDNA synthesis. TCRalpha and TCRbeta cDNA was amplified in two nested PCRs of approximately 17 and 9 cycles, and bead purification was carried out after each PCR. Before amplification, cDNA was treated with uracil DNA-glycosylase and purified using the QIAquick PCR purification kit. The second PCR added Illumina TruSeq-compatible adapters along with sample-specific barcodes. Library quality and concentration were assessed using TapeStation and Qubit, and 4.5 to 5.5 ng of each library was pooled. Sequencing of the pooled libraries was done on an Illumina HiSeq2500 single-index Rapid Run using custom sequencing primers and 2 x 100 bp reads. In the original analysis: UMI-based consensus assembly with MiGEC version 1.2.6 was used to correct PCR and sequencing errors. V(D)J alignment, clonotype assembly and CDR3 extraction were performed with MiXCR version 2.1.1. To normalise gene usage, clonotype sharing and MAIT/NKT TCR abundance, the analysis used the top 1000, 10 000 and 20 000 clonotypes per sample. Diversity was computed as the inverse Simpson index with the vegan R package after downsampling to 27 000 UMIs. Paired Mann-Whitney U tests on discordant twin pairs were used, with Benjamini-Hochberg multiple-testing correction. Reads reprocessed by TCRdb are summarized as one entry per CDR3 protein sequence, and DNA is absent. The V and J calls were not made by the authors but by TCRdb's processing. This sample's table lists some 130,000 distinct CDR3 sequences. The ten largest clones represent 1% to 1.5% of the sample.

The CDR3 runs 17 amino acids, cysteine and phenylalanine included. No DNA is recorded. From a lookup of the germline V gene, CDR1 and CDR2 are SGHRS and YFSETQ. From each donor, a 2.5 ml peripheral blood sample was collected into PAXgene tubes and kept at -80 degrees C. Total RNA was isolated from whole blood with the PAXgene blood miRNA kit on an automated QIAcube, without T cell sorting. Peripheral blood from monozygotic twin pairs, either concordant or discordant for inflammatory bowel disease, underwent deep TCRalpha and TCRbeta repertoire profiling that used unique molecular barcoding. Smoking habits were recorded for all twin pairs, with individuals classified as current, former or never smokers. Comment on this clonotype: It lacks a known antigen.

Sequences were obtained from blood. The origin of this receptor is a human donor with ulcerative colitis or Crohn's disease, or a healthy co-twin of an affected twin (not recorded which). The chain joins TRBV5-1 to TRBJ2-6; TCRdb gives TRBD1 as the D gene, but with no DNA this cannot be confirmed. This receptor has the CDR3 CASSSWTGISGANVLTF.